This TCR beta chain was documented in a study of response to subunit inactivated influenza vaccine. Broader study findings: That few new T cells are recruited by each seasonal influenza vaccination was the authors' suggestion.

This CDR3 has 14 amino acids. V lost 3 bases and J lost 7, with 13 bases in between. The germline V gene has CDR1 LGHDT and CDR2 YNNKEL (reference sequence). Details on this clonotype: Its target is not known.

TCRdb ran MiXCR on the RT-PCR reads and lists one entry per CDR3 protein. The sample lists approximately 730,000 distinct CDR3 sequences; around 13% were seen once. The rearrangement uses TRBV3-1 and TRBJ2-1; perhaps D is TRBD1 or TRBD2 (5 bases each). The sequence was obtained from a middle-aged man who received an inactivated influenza vaccine. Source: PBMCs from blood, taken around 15 days before vaccination. The CDR3 loop reads CASSHTGPGNEQFF. Written as DNA, the CDR3 is TGTGCCAGCAGCCATACGGGACCAGGAAATGAGCAGTTCTTC.